What follows are 22 T cell receptor beta chains derived from one specimen sequenced in a study of regulatory T cells in long-lasting Graves disease. Arm-PCR of CDR3 regions and iRepertoire HTBI primers were used to build TCR beta libraries. MiXCR, applied by TCRdb to the multiplex PCR reads, yields one record per CDR3 protein. The data contain under 300,000 distinct CDR3 sequences, around 20% of them singletons. Stated time point: newly diagnosed GD, antithyroid drugs for less than 3 months. PBMCs provided the RNA from which the TCR library was made. The specimen was peripheral blood mononuclear cells (PBMCs), collected at new diagnosis, from a patient treated with antithyroid drugs. The source is a female donor with Graves disease.

The table lists this clonotype with many counts. The V and J genes are TRBV29-1 and TRBJ2-7; D gene uncertain. The CDR3 is 11 residues long. V lost 4 bases and J 3 bases, leaving 7 bases between the germline ends. In germline, CDR1 is SQVTM, CDR2 ANQGSEA. CDR3 residues: CSVVQNYEQYF. The CDR3 DNA is TGCAGCGTTGTACAGAACTACGAGCAGTACTTC.

This clonotype came up once. A much larger clone differs from this one at a single base, so this may be a read error. This sequence joins TRBV7-9 and TRBJ2-2; D may be TRBD1 (5 bases). V lost 0 bases and J lost 1, with 9 bases in between. Per the germline V gene, CDR1 is SEHNR and CDR2 is FQNEAQ (reference sequence). The CDR3 consists of 16 residues. CDR3 in amino acids: CASSLAWGENTGELFF. For the CDR3, the DNA is TGTGCCAGCAGCTTAGCTTGGGGCGAGAACACCGGGGAGCTGTTTTTT.

The rearrangement links TRBV12-3 or TRBV12-4 to TRBJ2-7; tentative D call: TRBD1 (6 bases). There are 12 residues in the CDR3. With 6 bases removed from V and 4 bases from J, the gap between germline ends came to 10 bases. The chain's CDR3 is CASSRGQYEQYF. The CDR3 DNA follows: TGTGCCAGCAGCCGGGGACAATACGAGCAGTACTTC.

This clonotype has ten or more counts. V is TRBV29-1 and J is TRBJ2-1; the D gene is possibly TRBD1 (7 bases). Deletions cut 3 bases from V and 8 bases from J, with 17 bases between. The CDR3 consists of 14 residues. Germline CDR1 is SQVTM and CDR2 is ANQGSEA. This CDR3 reads CSVDLGRGVDEQFF. In DNA form, the CDR3 reads TGCAGCGTTGATTTAGGCAGGGGGGTTGATGAGCAGTTCTTC.

This clonotype was counted at least ten times. DNA for the CDR3: TGCAGTGCTAGAGAGCGACAGGGAGGTAATGAAAAACTGTTTTTT. Translated, it gives CSARERQGGNEKLFF. The chain has TRBV20-1 and TRBJ1-4, with TRBD1 identical over 7 bases. Unmatched junction bases numbered 5, after V lost 0 bases and J lost 4 bases. This CDR3 has 15 residues. The germline V gene has CDR1 DFQATT and CDR2 SNEGSKA (reference sequence).

This clonotype appeared many times. This chain links TRBV10-3 with TRBJ2-2; the D gene is possibly TRBD1 (5 bases). Germline loops: CDR1 ENHRY, CDR2 SYGVKD. Trimming cost V 2 bases and J 4 bases, with 11 bases left between them. The CDR3 spans 15 residues. CDR3 sequence: CAISERGRGTGELFF. CDR3 sequence (DNA): TGTGCCATCAGTGAGAGGGGCCGCGGCACCGGGGAGCTGTTTTTT.

The sample holds many counts of this clonotype. This rearrangement joins TRBV7-3 to TRBJ2-1, with 8 bases lining up with TRBD2. The CDR3 consists of 15 residues. With 6 bases clipped from V and 0 bases from J, the junction kept 4 bases outside the gene matches. From germline, CDR1 is SGHTA and CDR2 FQGTGA. CDR3 sequence: CASRGGGSSYNEQFF. The CDR3 coding sequence is TGTGCCAGCAGGGGCGGGGGGAGCTCCTACAATGAGCAGTTCTTC.

This clonotype came up many times. The V call is TRBV19, the J call TRBJ2-7; perhaps TRBD1 as D (6 bases). This CDR3 spans 15 amino acids. V lost 6 bases and J lost 3, with 18 bases in between. Per germline, CDR1 LNHDA and CDR2 SQIVND (reference sequence). This CDR3 is CASSPQGARSYEQYF. Written as DNA, the CDR3 is TGTGCCAGTAGCCCACAGGGCGCCAGGAGCTACGAGCAGTACTTC.

This rearrangement joins TRBV5-4 to TRBJ1-1, with a weak D call TRBD1 (5 bases). The CDR3 is 15 amino acids. Per germline, CDR1 SGHNT and CDR2 YYREEE (reference sequence). V lost 0 bases to trimming and J lost 5 bases, with 14 bases between them. The CDR3 protein is CASSLGGAGGTEAFF. CDR3 DNA: TGTGCCAGCAGCTTGGGAGGGGCCGGGGGGACTGAAGCTTTCTTT.

This clonotype has a count of ten or more. The chain employs TRBV3-1 and TRBJ2-3, with 7 bases aligning to TRBD2. With 3 bases clipped from V and 8 bases from J, the junction kept 11 bases outside the gene matches. The CDR3 has 15 residues. Germline values: CDR1 LGHDT, CDR2 YNNKEL (reference sequence). The CDR3 DNA is TGTGCCAGCAGCCACCTTGGGGCGGGAGACTCTACGCAGTATTTT. It translates to CASSHLGAGDSTQYF.

This clonotype was seen a handful of times. The rearrangement uses TRBV5-1 and TRBJ2-5; D possibly uses TRBD1 or TRBD2 (7 bases each). CDR3 length: 14 residues. V shed 6 bases and J shed 1 base, with 13 bases lying between them. Germline loops: CDR1 SGHRS, CDR2 YFSETQ. CDR3 nucleotides: TGCGCCAGCAACTCAGGGGGGGTCCAAGAGACCCAGTACTTC. Encoded protein: CASNSGGVQETQYF. Full variable domain (missing parts from reference TRBV5-1 and TRBJ2-5): KAGVTQTPRYLIKTRGQQVTLSCSPISGHRSVSWYQQTPGQGLQFLFEYFSETQRNKGNFPGRFSGRQFSNSRSEMNVSTLELGDSALYLCASNSGGVQETQYFGPGTRLLVL.

The sample holds many counts of this clonotype. This sequence joins TRBV12-3 or TRBV12-4 and TRBJ2-5; 7 bases agree with TRBD1. The CDR3 has 14 amino acids. V gave up 3 bases and J gave up 3 bases; unmatched junction bases: 4. This chain's CDR3 is CASSLTTGKETQYF. CDR3 bases: TGTGCCAGCAGTTTGACGACAGGGAAAGAGACCCAGTACTTC.

The chain employs TRBV20-1 and TRBJ2-4; no firm D call. CDR1 is DFQATT and CDR2 is SNEGSKA in the germline V gene (reference sequence). The CDR3 is 17 amino acids. V shed 3 bases and J shed 1 base, with 19 bases lying between them. The CDR3, as DNA: TGCAGTGCTAGGGACCGATTCACGGATTTGGCCAAAAACATTCAGTACTTC. This codes for CSARDRFTDLAKNIQYF.

To note about this clonotype: A much larger clone differs from this one at a single base, so this may be a read error. The gene calls are TRBV24-1 and TRBJ2-2; tentatively, D is TRBD2 (5 bases). Germline V gene sequence: CDR1 KGHDR, CDR2 SFDVKD. This CDR3 region has 12 residues. CDR3 DNA: TGTGCCACCAGTGAGTTGTCCGGGGAGCTGGTTTTT. This encodes CATSELSGELVF.

This chain uses TRBV20-1 with TRBJ2-3, with D hard to call. Trimming removed 6 bases from V and 0 bases from J, with 19 bases in between. CDR3 size: 16 residues. Germline loops: CDR1 DFQATT, CDR2 SNEGSKA (reference sequence). The CDR3 DNA follows: TGCAGTGCAGAGCGTGGTGGTTACACTAGCACAGATACGCAGTATTTT. It specifies CSAERGGYTSTDTQYF.

This clonotype was picked up many times. The chain carries TRBV20-1 and TRBJ2-4; D remains ambiguous. CDR3 length: 12 amino acids. Trimming stripped 6 bases from V and 2 bases from J, with 8 bases between. Germline CDR1 is DFQATT and CDR2 is SNEGSKA (reference sequence). The CDR3 sequence is CSARATKNIQYF. The CDR3 DNA sequence: TGCAGTGCCCGGGCAACCAAAAACATTCAGTACTTC.

This clonotype was recorded many times. The chain carries TRBV20-1 and TRBJ2-1; 9 bases agree with TRBD2. CDR1 is DFQATT and CDR2 is SNEGSKA in the germline V gene (reference sequence). The CDR3 runs to 16 residues. J was trimmed by 7 bases and V by 4 bases; bases with no gene match: 14. This chain's CDR3 is CSATDTTSGWGNEQFF. CDR3 bases: TGCAGTGCTACCGATACCACTAGCGGGTGGGGGAATGAGCAGTTCTTC.

This clonotype was seen a few times. This sequence joins TRBV24-1 and TRBJ1-1; TRBD1 might be the D (6 bases). Germline assignment: CDR1 KGHDR and CDR2 SFDVKD. The ends were cut back, 7 bases at V and 7 bases at J, with 15 bases in the middle. The CDR3 has 13 amino acids. CDR3 region: CATRGKGGGEAFF. CDR3 coding DNA: TGTGCCACCAGGGGAAAGGGGGGCGGTGAAGCTTTCTTT.

This chain links TRBV20-1 with TRBJ2-2, with D uncertain. V was cut by 0 bases and J by 6 bases, with 8 bases left in between. Germline loops: CDR1 DFQATT, CDR2 SNEGSKA (reference sequence). CDR3 length: 13 amino acids. The CDR3 nucleotides are TGCAGTGCTAGAGATTTCCGTTCCGGGGAGCTGTTTTTT. It codes for CSARDFRSGELFF.

The J gene is TRBJ2-3, the V gene TRBV14; 11 bases are a match to TRBD1. The J call is in doubt because the DNA end fits TRBJ2-5 better. The V gene's germline CDR1 is SGHDN and CDR2 FVKESK. CDR3 size: 15 residues. For the CDR3, the DNA is TGTGCCAGCAGCCACTGGACAGGGGGCGGGGAGACCCAGTACTTC. As protein: CASSHWTGGGETQYF.

This clonotype was counted ten times or more. The V gene is TRBV7-2, the J gene TRBJ1-2; tentatively, D is TRBD1 (5 bases). The CDR3 contains 13 residues. V was pared by 7 bases and J by 7 bases, with 16 bases between. The germline V gene encodes CDR1 SGHTA and CDR2 FQGNSA. The CDR3 region is CASKGRRDAGYTF. The CDR3 bases are TGTGCCAGCAAGGGAAGGCGGGACGCTGGCTACACCTTC.

This clonotype was detected many times. The rearrangement uses TRBV14 and TRBJ2-7, with D perhaps matching TRBD1 (5 bases). Trimming cost V 3 bases and J 0 bases, with 12 bases left between them. This CDR3 contains 15 residues. From germline, CDR1 is SGHDN and CDR2 FVKESK. The CDR3 is CASSQTSRGSYEQYF. CDR3 DNA: TGTGCCAGCAGCCAGACTTCAAGGGGCTCCTACGAGCAGTACTTC.